The clone carrying this TCR beta chain was counted a few times. Its target is unknown. Semi-nested PCR with Nested Universal Primer A followed constant-region reverse priming of full-length variable regions. TCRdb processed the 5' RACE reads anew with MiXCR; each CDR3 protein has one entry. Found here are 8,000 to 8,500 distinct CDR3 sequences, 55% to 80% of them singletons; the top ten hold roughly 4.2%. Findings and caveats of the study: In terms of TCR gene usage, tumor memory CD4+ T cells clustered together with blood and lymph node memory CD4+ cells, as well as with lymph node naive CD4+ cells. Tumor Tregs overlapped most with tumor, then blood, naive CD4+ cells.

CD25-based Treg depletion was applied to purified naive CD4+ T cells. Sequencing used tumor-infiltrating naive CD4+ T cells sorted from the breast tumor. Subset: naive CD4+ T cells, CD4+CD45RA+CD25-. The origin of this receptor is a female donor with breast cancer.

The CDR3 sequence: CASRPRGSGANVLTF. The DNA of the CDR3 is TGTGCCAGCAGGCCCAGGGGAAGCGGGGCCAACGTCCTGACTTTC. The gene calls are TRBV27 and TRBJ2-6; maybe TRBD1 (6 bases). V lost 6 bases and J 4 bases, leaving 13 bases between the germline ends. CDR1 and CDR2 from the germline V gene are MNHEY and SMNVEV (reference sequence). The CDR3 is 15 amino acids.